The 4 T cell receptor beta chains below come from one sample, sequenced in a study of CD8 T cells in ankylosing spondylitis (dated by TCRdb to the late 2010s). Results the study describes overall, beyond this receptor: Blood from ankylosing spondylitis patients appeared to be characterized by a TCR beta motif made up of about 8 highly homologous amino acid variants.

Library preparation used 5' RACE. Sequencing took place on an Illumina HiSeq 2500. TCRdb reprocessed the public reads (quality trimming at Q25 with fastp, clone calling with MiXCR) and kept in-frame beta chains. Identical CDR3 proteins give one entry, which carries the most common genes and DNA. Present in this sample are just under 550,000 distinct CDR3 sequences, more than 9.5% of which were seen just once. Approximately 7% of the sample lies in the top ten. Antigen specificity for these receptors is unknown. The source material was blood, either unsorted or a sorted T cell fraction (not recorded which). Receptors were obtained from a male donor with ankylosing spondylitis.

The V gene is TRBV20-1, the J gene TRBJ2-2, with D possibly TRBD2 on 7 matching bases. The CDR3 is 15 residues long. V gave up 2 bases and J gave up 0 bases, with 10 bases separating them. Germline V CDR1 and CDR2: DFQATT, SNEGSKA (reference sequence). CDR3 region: CSARRGAPNTGELFF. The CDR3 nucleotides are TGCAGTGCTAGACGGGGGGCACCGAACACCGGGGAGCTGTTTTTT.

This clonotype has only a few counts. The genes are TRBV3-1 and TRBJ2-1; 9 bases map to TRBD2. CDR1 and CDR2 (germline): LGHDT, YNNKEL (reference sequence). V lost 4 bases to trimming and J lost 0 bases; unmatched junction nucleotides: 19. This CDR3 is 21 amino acids long. CDR3 protein: CASSPATPGLAQTSSYNEQFF. Written as DNA, the CDR3 is TGTGCCAGCAGCCCGGCCACTCCGGGACTAGCCCAGACCAGCTCCTACAATGAGCAGTTCTTC.

The genes are TRBV24-1 and TRBJ2-2, with 7 positions matching TRBD2. With 2 bases clipped from V and 4 bases from J, the junction kept 6 bases outside the gene matches. Looked up from germline, CDR1 is KGHDR and CDR2 is SFDVKD. This CDR3 contains 16 residues. Here the CDR3 DNA reads TGTGCCACCAGTGATTCGGGGCTAGCGGTCACCGGGGAGCTGTTTTTT. Its translation: CATSDSGLAVTGELFF.

This clonotype was seen a few times. The genes are TRBV6-2 or TRBV6-3 and TRBJ2-2; D gene unclear. Trimming took off 7 bases at V and 2 bases at J, with 14 bases between the two ends. The germline CDR1 and CDR2 sequences are MNHEY and SVGEGT. There are 15 residues in the CDR3. The CDR3 is CASIHRRINTGELFF. The CDR3, as DNA: TGTGCCAGCATCCACCGACGGATTAACACCGGGGAGCTGTTTTTT.